This paragraph reports one T cell receptor (beta chain). Germline CDR1 SGHTA, CDR2 FQGNSA. The germline V and J ends were trimmed by 3 bases and 0 bases, with 8 bases remaining between them. The CDR3 loop spans 14 amino acids. This sample is part of a study of T cell clones after liver transplantation. As for the study in general: In this trial, immunosuppression withdrawal was attempted within 2 years of liver transplant. TCRbeta sequencing after a pre-transplant mixed lymphocyte reaction identified graft-donor-reactive clones, later tracked in post-transplant blood.

Produced via immunoSEQ multiplex PCR; TCRdb's table is partial and in-frame only. The profile shows some 59,000 clones, 65% to 75% of them singletons. The chain uses TRBV7-2 and TRBJ1-2; D perhaps matches TRBD1 (5 bases). The sequence derives from a human donor who received a liver transplant. The sample was CD4+ T cells from blood, taken before liver transplant. CDR3 nucleotide sequence: TGTGCCAGCAGCTTGACAGCAGCTAACTATGGCTACACCTTC. Its protein product is CASSLTAANYGYTF.